This T cell receptor (beta chain) comes out of a study of cytomegalovirus exposure and HLA in healthy donors. Germline V gene data show CDR1 as MNHNS and CDR2 as SASEGT. This CDR3 has 12 amino acids. The J segment lost 4 bases and the V segment lost 10 bases, leaving 7 bases of the junction unmatched. The study, taken as a whole, reports: Later analysis associated a missense DCLRE1C variant with TCR beta V- and J-gene trimming. Earlier analysis found most TCR beta V segments productive about 87% or about 30% of the time. After further analysis at a later stage, roughly 16,000 TCR beta sequences were associated with HLA alleles at 0.05 false discovery rate.

Donors were nominally healthy when sampled, though unrecorded immune exposures were likely. As regards this clone: The antigen remains undetermined.

The PCR contained 60 Vbeta and 13 Jbeta primers. This table comes from immunoSEQ multiplex PCR, and its TCRdb copy is limited to in-frame clones, with some not included. The sample contains roughly 100,000 clones, approximately 76% of which appear only once. The clonotype comes from a man between 35 and 55 years old in good health and CMV-seronegative. The rearrangement uses TRBV6-1 and TRBJ2-7, with 7 bases lining up with TRBD1. Sample: PBMCs. The CDR3 loop is CATRQGLYEQYF. The CDR3 coding sequence is TGTGCCACAAGACAGGGTCTATACGAGCAGTACTTC.